This T cell receptor beta chain was profiled in a study of T-cell memory formation after mild COVID-19. Points from the study as a whole: From day 15 to 85, contracting clones were balanced between CD4 and CD8, whereas later expanders leaned toward CD4+. Among CD4+ contracting clones, most were CM and EM, and CD8+ ones EMRA. The authors did not confirm SARS-CoV-2 specificity of second-wave clones peaking day 37. Pre-infection memory showed some responding clones, and this suggested that cross-reactive memory joined.

TCRdb reanalysed the 5' RACE reads using MiXCR and keeps one entry per CDR3 protein. Of 150,000 or so distinct CDR3 sequences in the sample, roughly 12% are singletons; the top ten hold approximately 3.4%. The germline V gene encodes CDR1 MNHEY and CDR2 SVGEGT. CDR3 length equals 15 residues. With 6 bases removed from V and 0 bases from J, the gap between germline ends came to 14 bases. Regarding this clonotype: What it binds is unknown.

The sample taken for sequencing was PBMCs or a T cell subset sorted from them (not recorded which). The chain links TRBV6-2 or TRBV6-3 to TRBJ1-1; D gene unclear. This receptor was identified in a young man who had mild COVID-19 (a few samples of this study predate the infection). Cell type and time point are not known. CDR3 residues: CASRPHSGLNTEAFF. DNA for the CDR3: TGTGCCAGCAGACCCCACTCCGGCTTGAACACTGAAGCTTTCTTT.